This T cell receptor (beta chain) comes out of a study of patients and donors after allogeneic stem cell transplantation. The CDR3 is 14 amino acids. Trimming removed 4 bases at V and 3 bases at J, with 14 bases between. Germline values: CDR1 SGHDT, CDR2 YYEEEE. This clonotype has a handful of counts. TCRdb fed the RT-PCR reads into MiXCR, producing one record per CDR3 protein. The top ten clones hold 6% of a sample with about a million distinct CDR3 sequences, more than 15% of them seen once. This receptor was taken from a human donor who was either an allogeneic HSCT recipient or a stem cell or donor lymphocyte infusion donor (not recorded which). It is not recorded whose cells these are; they may come from a transplant donor. The sequenced sample was blood, either unsorted or a sorted T cell fraction (not recorded which). V gene TRBV5-6 combines with J gene TRBJ2-7, with D possibly being TRBD1 (6 bases). The CDR3 nucleotides are TGTGCCAGCAGCCTGCGACAGGTTTTCTACGAGCAGTACTTC. This codes for CASSLRQVFYEQYF.